A single sample gave rise to the 24 T cell receptor beta chains below, sequenced in a study of Ad26.COV2.S vaccination and SARS-CoV-2 variants listed by TCRdb under 2021. The sample's treatment or condition, from its label and the paper: around 19 received Ad26.COV2.S at low or high dose, single or two shots; roughly five received placebo; per-sample allocation not given. Repertoires of vaccine and placebo recipients were sequenced from samples taken on day 63 after the first injection. The library was generated by the immunoSEQ multiplex PCR assay. TCRdb provides this immuneACCESS table in a form limited to in-frame rearrangements. Some clones are lacking; in checked studies, under half of them reflect an unresolved V gene, and why the rest are absent is not known. Present in this sample are fewer than 800,000 clones, around 90% of which were seen just once. The leading ten clones occupy approximately 1.5% of the sample.

The input for sequencing was peripheral blood, taken in a trial of Ad26.COV2.S vaccine versus placebo. These receptors were collected from a person aged 18-65 years who received the Ad26.COV2.S COVID-19 vaccine or a placebo.

This clone was counted once. The chain links TRBV4-2 to TRBJ2-1, with 8 bases aligning to TRBD2. J lost 3 bases, V lost 0 bases, and 4 bases had no gene match. CDR1 and CDR2 (germline): LGHNA, YNFKEQ. The CDR3 is made up of 16 amino acids. CDR3 in DNA: TGTGCCAGCAGCCAAGAGTATCGGGGGGGCTACAATGAGCAGTTCTTC. It codes for CASSQEYRGGYNEQFF.

The chain is built from TRBV6-6 and TRBJ2-3; TRBD2 agrees at 7 bases. The CDR3 sequence is 13 residues long. Per germline, CDR1 MNHNY and CDR2 SVGAGI (reference sequence). V lost 6 bases, J lost 2 bases, and 2 bases stayed unmatched. In DNA form, the CDR3 reads TGTGCCAGCAGGGGGGGGAACACAGATACGCAGTATTTT. It encodes CASRGGNTDTQYF.

The V and J genes are TRBV24-1 and TRBJ2-1, with D possibly matching TRBD2 (5 bases). V was pared by 5 bases and J by 2 bases, with 9 bases between. The germline V gene encodes CDR1 KGHDR and CDR2 SFDVKD. This CDR3 has 14 amino acids. CDR3 nucleotides: TGTGCCACCAGTGGCCGAGGGCCCTACAATGAGCAGTTCTTC. Translation: CATSGRGPYNEQFF.

The rearrangement links TRBV5-1 to TRBJ2-4; D gene uncertain. CDR1 and CDR2 (germline): SGHRS, YFSETQ. The V end lost 4 bases, the J end lost 5 bases, and 13 bases lay between the germline ends. This CDR3 comprises 14 residues. The CDR3 region is CASSPSIAENIQYF. CDR3 in DNA: TGCGCCAGCAGCCCGAGCATCGCCGAAAACATTCAGTACTTC. Using reference TRBV5-1 and TRBJ2-4 for the parts outside the CDR3, the full variable domain is KAGVTQTPRYLIKTRGQQVTLSCSPISGHRSVSWYQQTPGQGLQFLFEYFSETQRNKGNFPGRFSGRQFSNSRSEMNVSTLELGDSALYLCASSPSIAENIQYFGAGTRLSVL.

The rearrangement uses TRBV5-1 and TRBJ2-5, with D perhaps matching TRBD1 or TRBD2 (5 bases each). The germline V gene has CDR1 SGHRS and CDR2 YFSETQ. V was cut by 5 bases and J by 1 base, with 9 bases left in between. This CDR3 region has 13 residues. The CDR3 nucleotides are TGCGCCAGCAGGAGGGACCCCCAAGAGACCCAGTACTTC. Its protein is CASRRDPQETQYF. The full variable domain, in which reference TRBV5-1 and TRBJ2-5 provide the parts outside the CDR3, is KAGVTQTPRYLIKTRGQQVTLSCSPISGHRSVSWYQQTPGQGLQFLFEYFSETQRNKGNFPGRFSGRQFSNSRSEMNVSTLELGDSALYLCASRRDPQETQYFGPGTRLLVL.

The rearrangement links TRBV2 to TRBJ1-1; 7 bases align to TRBD1. The length of the CDR3 is 12 residues. The germline CDR1 and CDR2 sequences are SNHLY and FYNNEI. J lost 5 bases, V lost 6 bases, and 3 bases had no gene match. The CDR3 nucleotides are TGTGCCAGCAGGAGGGACAGAACTGAAGCTTTCTTT. This sequence encodes CASRRDRTEAFF. The entire variable domain, with the rest obtained from reference TRBV2 and TRBJ1-1, is as follows: EPEVTQTPSHQVTQMGQEVILRCVPISNHLYFYWYRQILGQKVEFLVSFYNNEISEKSEIFDDQFSVERPDGSNFTLKIRSTKLEDSAMYFCASRRDRTEAFFGQGTRLTVV.

The genes are TRBV13 and TRBJ2-1; 8 bases match TRBD2. The germline CDR1 and CDR2 sequences are PRHDT and FYEKMQ (reference sequence). The CDR3 runs to 16 residues. V lost 0 bases to trimming and J lost 9 bases; unmatched junction nucleotides: 10. The CDR3 DNA is TGTGCCAGCAGCTTAGGCCTAAGGACTAGCAGGGTTGAGCAGTTCTTC. This encodes CASSLGLRTSRVEQFF.

Of note for this clone: The sample holds other DNA sequences that translate to the same CDR3. This rearrangement joins TRBV6-5 to TRBJ1-2, with D maybe TRBD1 (5 bases). CDR1 is MNHEY, CDR2 SVGAGI, per germline. V was clipped by 3 bases and J by 2 bases, with 7 bases between them. The CDR3 is made up of 13 amino acids. The CDR3 nucleotides read TGTGCCAGCAGTTATTCAGGGAACTATGGCTACACCTTC. Amino acids: CASSYSGNYGYTF.

The genes are TRBV19 and TRBJ1-5; D is possibly TRBD1 (5 bases). V was clipped by 4 bases and J by 0 bases, with 19 bases between them. Germline-derived CDR1 and CDR2 are LNHDA and SQIVND (reference sequence). CDR3 length: 18 residues. CDR3 coding DNA: TGTGCCAGTAGTAGGCGGAAGCTCGGGGGATATAGCAATCAGCCCCAGCATTTT. As protein: CASSRRKLGGYSNQPQHF. Supplemented by reference TRBV19 and TRBJ1-5, the full variable domain reads DGGITQSPKYLFRKEGQNVTLSCEQNLNHDAMYWYRQDPGQGLRLIYYSQIVNDFQKGDIAEGYSVSREKKESFPLTVTSAQKNPTAFYLCASSRRKLGGYSNQPQHFGDGTRLSIL.

This clone was seen just once. The rearrangement links TRBV3-1 (or the pseudogene TRBV3-2) to TRBJ2-1, with TRBD2 matching 9 bases. CDR3 size: 16 residues. CDR1 is LGHDT and CDR2 is YNNKEL in the germline V gene (reference sequence). J gave up 8 bases and V 1 base, and 9 bases lay outside the gene matches. The CDR3 coding sequence is TGTGCCAGCAGCCAAGCGGGTGCGGGAGGGACCCATGAGCAGTTCTTC. It yields the protein CASSQAGAGGTHEQFF.

This chain links TRBV6-5 with TRBJ1-1; D call uncertain. Trimming removed 7 bases from V and 4 bases from J, with 19 bases in between. CDR1 MNHEY and CDR2 SVGAGI come from the germline V gene. CDR3 length equals 15 residues. CDR3: CASTLGKSGGTEAFF. CDR3 coding DNA: TGTGCCAGCACCCTCGGTAAGAGCGGAGGCACTGAAGCTTTCTTT.

This sequence joins TRBV7-3 and TRBJ2-1, with 11 bases identical to TRBD1. The germline V gene has CDR1 SGHTA and CDR2 FQGTGA. With V trimmed by 4 bases and J by 8 bases, 10 bases remained unmatched. The CDR3 runs to 16 residues. CDR3 protein: CASSSGDRGVPHEQFF. As DNA, the CDR3 is TGTGCCAGCAGCTCCGGGGACAGGGGGGTACCCCATGAGCAGTTCTTC.

The chain recombines TRBV6-5 with TRBJ1-3; D might be TRBD1 (5 bases). Trimming pared 2 bases from V and 2 bases from J, leaving 7 bases between. The CDR3 runs to 14 residues. Germline V CDR1 and CDR2: MNHEY, SVGAGI. The CDR3 is CASSYGTAGNTIYF. For the CDR3, the DNA is TGTGCCAGCAGTTACGGGACGGCTGGAAACACCATATATTTT.

This clone was counted between two and nine times. The V and J genes are TRBV6-2 or TRBV6-3 and TRBJ2-3; TRBD2 aligns across 11 bases. After removal of 6 bases from V and 4 bases from J, the junction contained 6 bases not matched to a gene. This CDR3 has 15 residues. Looked up from germline, CDR1 is MNHEY and CDR2 is SVGEGT. In DNA, the CDR3 is TGTGCCAGCAGCAGGCTAGCGGGGGGAGCAGATACGCAGTATTTT. Protein: CASSRLAGGADTQYF.

The V gene is TRBV6-5, the J gene TRBJ2-3, with D perhaps TRBD2 (6 bases). CDR3 length: 14 residues. The germline CDR1 and CDR2 sequences are MNHEY and SVGAGI. Trimming shortened V by 7 bases and J by 4 bases, and 15 bases separated the two germline ends. This chain's CDR3 is CASTATSGADTQYF. The CDR3 nucleotides read TGTGCCAGCACCGCGACTAGTGGGGCAGATACGCAGTATTTT.

There are a few counts of this clone. The chain couples TRBV19 to TRBJ2-6; a weak D match, TRBD2 (6 bases). The CDR3 is 14 amino acids. V gave up 6 bases and J gave up 4 bases, with 10 bases separating them. Germline values: CDR1 LNHDA, CDR2 SQIVND (reference sequence). For the CDR3, the DNA is TGTGCCAGTAGAGTGGCGGGAGGGGCCAACGTCCTGACTTTC. Translated, it gives CASRVAGGANVLTF.

This chain links TRBV2 with TRBJ2-7; the D call may be TRBD1 or TRBD2 (5 bases each). Germline CDR1 reads SNHLY; CDR2 reads FYNNEI. V lost 0 bases to trimming and J lost 6 bases, with 12 bases between them. The CDR3 is made up of 14 amino acids. The CDR3 spells CASSEALPGTEQYF. The CDR3 DNA reads TGTGCCAGCAGTGAAGCGCTTCCCGGGACCGAGCAGTACTTC. Supplemented by reference TRBV2 and TRBJ2-7, the full variable domain reads EPEVTQTPSHQVTQMGQEVILRCVPISNHLYFYWYRQILGQKVEFLVSFYNNEISEKSEIFDDQFSVERPDGSNFTLKIRSTKLEDSAMYFCASSEALPGTEQYFGPGTRLTVT.

The CDR3 nucleotides read TGCGCCAGCAGGCCTAGCACAGATACGCAGTATTTT. Its translation: CASRPSTDTQYF. The chain combines TRBV5-1 with TRBJ2-3, with unresolved D. Trimming took off 5 bases at V and 0 bases at J, with 4 bases between the two ends. CDR1 is SGHRS and CDR2 is YFSETQ in the germline V gene. The CDR3 runs to 12 residues.

This chain links TRBV7-9 with TRBJ2-1; 15 bases match TRBD2. The CDR3 extends over 16 amino acids. Germline V gene data show CDR1 as SEHNR and CDR2 as FQNEAQ (reference sequence). J lost 7 bases, V lost 5 bases, and 6 bases had no gene match. The CDR3 nucleotides are TGTGCCAGCAGCCCGTGGACTAGCGGGAGGGCAAATGAGCAGTTCTTC. This encodes CASSPWTSGRANEQFF.

This clone showed up just once. This chain uses TRBV10-3 with TRBJ2-6; no reliable D call. Trimming took off 7 bases at V and 2 bases at J, with 21 bases between the two ends. In germline, CDR1 is ENHRY, CDR2 SYGVKD. The CDR3 contains 18 residues. The CDR3, as DNA: TGTGCCATCACCAACCCGACGTCTTCTCCACCTGGGGCCAACGTCCTGACTTTC. Amino acids: CAITNPTSSPPGANVLTF.

The chain uses TRBV14 and TRBJ2-6; perhaps TRBD1 as D (5 bases). The CDR3 consists of 19 residues. The V gene's germline CDR1 is SGHDN and CDR2 FVKESK. Between the trimmed V and J ends, which lost 0 bases and 2 bases, there was a span of 17 bases. The CDR3 here is CASSQEGDRRVTGANVLTF. The CDR3 nucleotides are TGTGCCAGCAGCCAAGAAGGAGACAGAAGAGTTACTGGGGCCAACGTCCTGACTTTC.

The rearrangement joins TRBV9 to TRBJ2-2; D remains ambiguous. The V end was cut by 2 bases, the J end by 8 bases, with 19 bases between. CDR1 is SGDLS and CDR2 is YYNGEE in the germline V gene. The CDR3 sequence is 16 residues long. The CDR3: CASSVSGLRTPGELFF. As DNA, the CDR3 is TGTGCCAGCAGCGTTTCAGGTCTCCGAACACCGGGGGAGCTGTTTTTT.

This chain uses TRBV27 with TRBJ1-1; a weak D match, TRBD1 (6 bases). V was shortened by 5 bases and J by 5 bases, with 15 bases between the two germline ends. The CDR3 covers 14 residues. From germline, CDR1 is MNHEY and CDR2 SMNVEV (reference sequence). The CDR3 loop is CASSPSRGGTEAFF. The DNA of the CDR3 is TGTGCCAGCAGTCCCAGCAGGGGTGGGACTGAAGCTTTCTTT.

The chain is built from TRBV6-6 and TRBJ1-2, with a weak D call TRBD1 (5 bases). Germline V lookup: CDR1 MNHNY, CDR2 SVGAGI (reference sequence). Between the trimmed V and J ends, which lost 5 bases and 3 bases, there was a span of 10 bases. This CDR3 is built from 13 residues. CDR3 sequence reads: CASSSPGYYGYTF. In nucleotides, the CDR3 is TGTGCCAGCAGTAGTCCAGGGTACTATGGCTACACCTTC.